This T cell receptor beta chain appears in the sequencing data of a study of shared clonotypes between healthy human individuals. Assay used: immunoSEQ multiplex PCR; TCRdb lists only in-frame clones, some missing. The sample carries around 440,000 clones, over 60% recorded once. The CDR3 has 11 residues. Germline CDR1 and CDR2: MNHEY and SVGAGI. V was clipped by 7 bases and J by 5 bases, with 9 bases between them. The sequenced sample consisted of PBMCs. The J gene is TRBJ2-7, the V gene TRBV6-5, with D possibly TRBD1 on 5 matching bases. This receptor was identified in a woman aged 40 to 55 in good health. Some clones in this sample may be carry-over from other donors' samples. Here the CDR3 reads CASKGNHEQYF. CDR3 sequence (DNA): TGTGCCAGCAAGGGGAACCACGAGCAGTACTTC.